A selection of T cell receptor beta chains follows, all from one sample in a study of blood T cells in healthy people across ages. TCRdb processed the 5' RACE reads anew with MiXCR; each CDR3 protein has one entry. Among under 2 million distinct CDR3 sequences listed, approximately 32% were seen once. The sequenced sample was blood. The receptors were gathered from a woman aged 25 to 39 in good health. CDR3s include the opening cysteine and the closing phenylalanine or tryptophan. The size field is filled for only some rows; it gives once, few, many or a size class.

V gene: TRBV9
clone size: few
CDR3 protein: CASSEGWTGLRGEQYF

V gene: TRBV12-3/TRBV12-4
clone size: few
CDR3 protein: CASSLGSQGAFGYNEQFF

V gene: TRBV5-1
clone size: NA
CDR3 protein: CASSLGDIIGDTEAFF

V gene: TRBV6-1
clone size: NA
CDR3 protein: CASSVGAAKNIQYF

V gene: TRBV6-5
clone size: few
CDR3 protein: CASRSRWNTEAFF

V gene: TRBV20-1
clone size: few
CDR3 protein: CSAREHSRGGYEQYF

V gene: TRBV28
clone size: NA
CDR3 protein: CASTITSRSSETQYF

V gene: TRBV29-1
clone size: NA
CDR3 protein: CSDYPGGLGGYTF

V gene: TRBV7-3
clone size: many
CDR3 protein: CASSLTGGGFNEQFF

V gene: TRBV15
clone size: few
CDR3 protein: CATSTRDRGYYEQYF

V gene: TRBV20-1
clone size: NA
CDR3 protein: CSASSGLTGGKKETQYF

V gene: TRBV3-1
clone size: NA
CDR3 protein: CASSQFSGSSNEQFF

V gene: TRBV20-1
clone size: NA
CDR3 protein: CSVSPEGIRQFF

V gene: TRBV10-3
clone size: NA
CDR3 protein: CAISGQTGNNYEQYF

V gene: TRBV9
clone size: few
CDR3 protein: CATGQGVREQFF

V gene: TRBV4-1
clone size: NA
CDR3 protein: CASSQVSNRGFRGYTF

V gene: TRBV20-1
clone size: NA
CDR3 protein: CSATPTGQGVYGYTF

V gene: TRBV11-2
clone size: NA
CDR3 protein: CASGSTLSYEQYF

V gene: TRBV2
clone size: NA
CDR3 protein: CASSASRGTDTQYF

V gene: TRBV5-5
clone size: NA
CDR3 protein: CTSRKRTPSEQYF

V gene: TRBV6-5
clone size: NA
CDR3 protein: CASSYSNTGAYEQYF

V gene: TRBV2
clone size: NA
CDR3 protein: CASSTTIQGAEQFF

V gene: TRBV6-2/TRBV6-3
clone size: NA
CDR3 protein: CATKDRVYEQYF

V gene: TRBV7-3
clone size: many
CDR3 protein: CASSQGGNTEAFF

V gene: TRBV9
clone size: few
CDR3 protein: CASSVSASPSFYEQYF

V gene: TRBV5-1
clone size: NA
CDR3 protein: CACSYGRSYEQYF

V gene: TRBV6-1
clone size: NA
CDR3 protein: CASSVRGTGTGRLWETQYF

V gene: TRBV9
clone size: NA
CDR3 protein: CASGETNEQYF

V gene: TRBV7-2
clone size: many
CDR3 protein: CASSPSDEQFF

V gene: TRBV29-1
clone size: few
CDR3 protein: CSVDRVAYNEQFF

V gene: TRBV6-2/TRBV6-3
clone size: few
CDR3 protein: CASSPPPVPPDTQYF

V gene: TRBV6-1
clone size: NA
CDR3 protein: CASSGLRAGVSPLHF

V gene: TRBV7-9
clone size: once
CDR3 protein: CASRGGDPSTDTQYF

V gene: TRBV12-3/TRBV12-4
clone size: many
CDR3 protein: CASSAAGQFYEQYF

V gene: TRBV5-1
clone size: many
CDR3 protein: CASSLGQGSYEQYF

V gene: TRBV9
clone size: NA
CDR3 protein: CVSSVELGLVGNEQFF

V gene: TRBV5-1
clone size: few
CDR3 protein: CASSLATPADYEQYF

V gene: TRBV27
clone size: few
CDR3 protein: CASSLFAEGFTLYEQYF

V gene: TRBV29-1
clone size: few
CDR3 protein: CSVVTSGYNEQFF

V gene: TRBV7-3
clone size: NA
CDR3 protein: CASSPLGTATEAFF

V gene: TRBV5-1
clone size: once
CDR3 protein: CASSLVVGGVDTQYF

V gene: TRBV6-2/TRBV6-3
clone size: NA
CDR3 protein: CASTYRGTKSYNEQFF

V gene: TRBV7-3
clone size: many
CDR3 protein: CASSPDRGSYNEQFF

V gene: TRBV5-1
clone size: NA
CDR3 protein: CASSREISQGTGELFF

V gene: TRBV7-3
clone size: few
CDR3 protein: CASSLPDGREQFF

V gene: TRBV15
clone size: NA
CDR3 protein: CATSKLLGREGRYEQYF

V gene: TRBV2
clone size: many
CDR3 protein: CASRPGSGGVHEQFF

V gene: TRBV6-5
clone size: once
CDR3 protein: CASTREQGVYEQYF

V gene: TRBV7-2
clone size: few
CDR3 protein: CASSPGTRIDEQYF

V gene: TRBV7-6
clone size: NA
CDR3 protein: CASSWGQGSTGERFF